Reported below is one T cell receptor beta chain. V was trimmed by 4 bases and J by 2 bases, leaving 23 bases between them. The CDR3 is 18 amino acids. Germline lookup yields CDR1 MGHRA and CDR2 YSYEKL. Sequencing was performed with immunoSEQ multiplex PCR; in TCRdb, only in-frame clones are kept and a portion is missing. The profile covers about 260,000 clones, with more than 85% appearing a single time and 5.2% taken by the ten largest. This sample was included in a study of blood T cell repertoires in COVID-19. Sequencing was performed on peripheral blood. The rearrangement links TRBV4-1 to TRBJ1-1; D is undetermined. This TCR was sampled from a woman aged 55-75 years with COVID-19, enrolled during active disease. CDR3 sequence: CASSPDSVHIGGNTEAFF. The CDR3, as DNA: TGCGCCAGCAGCCCGGACTCTGTTCATATCGGCGGAAACACTGAAGCTTTCTTT.